The 25 T cell receptor beta chains below come from one sample, sequenced in a study of shared clonotypes between healthy human individuals. Terminally differentiated effector memory CD45RA+ cells were excluded by CCR7 positive selection of CD45RO-negative cells. Produced via immunoSEQ multiplex PCR; TCRdb's table is partial and in-frame only. This sample has millions of clones, with just over 90% found just once. Specimen: naive CD8+ T cells from PBMCs. The receptors stem from a man younger than 35 in good health. Some clones in this sample may be carry-over from other donors' samples.

This chain uses TRBV28 with TRBJ2-1, with 7 bases that match TRBD1. Trimming took 9 bases from V and 2 from J; bases not matched to a gene: 13. The CDR3 is made up of 16 amino acids. Per the germline V gene, CDR1 is MDHEN and CDR2 is SYDVKM. CDR3 in amino acids: CASSKPGQRTYNEQFF. The CDR3 DNA follows: TGTGCCAGTTCAAAACCGGGACAGAGAACCTACAATGAGCAGTTCTTC.

The chain joins TRBV27 to TRBJ2-7; 7 nucleotides agree with TRBD2. This CDR3 contains 13 residues. V gave up 5 bases and J gave up 2 bases; unmatched junction bases: 3. Germline V gene sequence: CDR1 MNHEY, CDR2 SMNVEV (reference sequence). The CDR3 DNA reads TGTGCCAGCAGTCAGGCGGGAGCCTACGAGCAGTACTTC. It translates to CASSQAGAYEQYF.

The J gene is TRBJ1-2, the V gene TRBV28; D remains ambiguous. CDR3 length: 13 residues. V lost 4 bases and J 4 bases, leaving 10 bases between the germline ends. Germline values: CDR1 MDHEN, CDR2 SYDVKM. Written as DNA, the CDR3 is TGTGCCAGCAGTTCCTCTGGCTTCTATGGCTACACCTTC. It yields the protein CASSSSGFYGYTF.

This clone occurred once. The genes are TRBV27 and TRBJ2-5; D possibly matches TRBD1 or TRBD2 (6 bases each). CDR3 length: 15 amino acids. CDR1 MNHEY and CDR2 SMNVEV come from the germline V gene (reference sequence). V was cut by 2 bases and J by 2 bases, with 12 bases left in between. The CDR3 DNA sequence: TGTGCCAGCAGTTTACAGCCGGGGGCTCAAGAGACCCAGTACTTC. Translated: CASSLQPGAQETQYF.

The chain joins TRBV5-1 to TRBJ2-7; 7 bases line up with TRBD2. CDR1 and CDR2 (germline): SGHRS, YFSETQ. This CDR3 is built from 15 residues. After removal of 0 bases from V and 3 bases from J, the junction contained 6 bases not matched to a gene. The CDR3 loop reads CASSLEKGLHYEQYF. The CDR3 DNA sequence: TGCGCCAGCAGCTTGGAAAAGGGACTACACTACGAGCAGTACTTC.

CDR3 loop: CASSLWGRAWEQYF. As DNA, the CDR3 is TGTGCCAGCAGCTTGTGGGGGAGGGCCTGGGAGCAGTACTTC. This chain joins TRBV5-6 and TRBJ2-7; TRBD2 agrees at 7 bases. With 1 base clipped from V and 7 bases from J, the junction kept 8 bases outside the gene matches. CDR3 length: 14 residues. From germline, CDR1 is SGHDT and CDR2 YYEEEE.

V usage is TRBV6-1 and J usage is TRBJ2-7; D is perhaps TRBD1 or TRBD2 (5 bases each). Trimming took 8 bases from V and 6 from J, leaving 20 bases between them. This CDR3 spans 14 amino acids. CDR1 MNHNS and CDR2 SASEGT come from the germline V gene. The CDR3 DNA is TGTGCCAGCGGGGCGGGTGCCGGCCGTTCCGAGCAGTACTTC. It is translated as CASGAGAGRSEQYF.

Written as DNA, the CDR3 is TGTGCCAGCAGCCACACTCTAGCGGGAGGTTATGGGACCGGGGAGCTGTTTTTT. Amino acid sequence: CASSHTLAGGYGTGELFF. V gene TRBV11-2 combines with J gene TRBJ2-2; 11 bases are shared with TRBD2. This CDR3 is built from 18 residues. With V trimmed by 5 bases and J by 5 bases, 13 bases remained unmatched. Germline V gene lookup returns CDR1 SGHAT and CDR2 FQNNGV.

The chain joins TRBV9 to TRBJ2-7; D is ambiguous. V was pared by 3 bases and J by 3 bases, with 16 bases between. CDR3 length: 15 residues. Per the germline V gene, CDR1 is SGDLS and CDR2 is YYNGEE. Written as DNA, the CDR3 is TGTGCCAGCAGCGGCTCCGTGTCGCCCTTCTACGAGCAGTACTTC. Amino acid sequence: CASSGSVSPFYEQYF. Based on the CDR3 plus reference TRBV9 and TRBJ2-7, the full variable domain is DSGVTQTPKHLITATGQRVTLRCSPRSGDLSVYWYQQSLDQGLQFLIQYYNGEERAKGNILERFSAQQFPDLHSELNLSSLELGDSALYFCASSGSVSPFYEQYFGPGTRLTVT.

The V gene is TRBV10-3, the J gene TRBJ2-7; D could derive from TRBD1 or TRBD2 (5 bases each). Germline V gives CDR1 ENHRY, CDR2 SYGVKD. The V and J ends lost 7 bases and 4 bases respectively, with 14 bases between them. CDR3 length equals 13 residues. Here the CDR3 reads CAITAGTAYEQYF. For the CDR3, the DNA is TGTGCCATCACCGCCGGGACGGCTTACGAGCAGTACTTC.

The V call is TRBV5-1, the J call TRBJ2-3; 8 bases map to TRBD1. CDR1 and CDR2 (germline): SGHRS, YFSETQ. V was pared by 3 bases and J by 2 bases, with 5 bases of the junction left unmatched. There are 15 residues in the CDR3. The CDR3 DNA follows: TGCGCCAGCAGCTCGCCGGGACAGGACACAGATACGCAGTATTTT. Protein sequence: CASSSPGQDTDTQYF.

This chain joins TRBV7-9 and TRBJ1-5; TRBD1 matches 7 bases. The CDR3 runs 15 residues. The V gene end was trimmed by 5 bases and the J gene end by 2 bases; junction bases not matched to a gene: 6. The germline V gene has CDR1 SEHNR and CDR2 FQNEAQ (reference sequence). Here the CDR3 reads CASSPGQDGNQPQHF. CDR3 DNA: TGTGCCAGCAGCCCAGGACAGGACGGCAATCAGCCCCAGCATTTT.

The CDR3 nucleotides read TGTGCCAGCAGCGTAGGAGAGGGCCGTATGAGCACAGATACGCAGTATTTT. Its protein product is CASSVGEGRMSTDTQYF. This chain uses TRBV9 with TRBJ2-3; D perhaps matches TRBD2 (5 bases). Germline V gene lookup returns CDR1 SGDLS and CDR2 YYNGEE. Trimming removed 0 bases from V and 0 bases from J, with 14 bases in between. The CDR3 has 17 amino acids.

V usage is TRBV6-5 and J usage is TRBJ1-2; unclear D gene. CDR3 length: 14 amino acids. Germline V lookup: CDR1 MNHEY, CDR2 SVGAGI. With 2 bases removed from V and 8 bases from J, the gap between germline ends came to 15 bases. This CDR3 is CASSYAEGPRGYTF. The CDR3 nucleotides read TGTGCCAGCAGTTACGCCGAGGGCCCGAGGGGCTACACCTTC.

The genes are TRBV11-2 and TRBJ2-3; D ambiguous. This CDR3 is 17 amino acids long. Germline lookup yields CDR1 SGHAT and CDR2 FQNNGV. V was cut by 5 bases and J by 0 bases, with 18 bases left in between. The CDR3 region has the DNA TGTGCCAGCAGCCCTAGAAGGGTGCTCGTTAGCACAGATACGCAGTATTTT. Encoded protein: CASSPRRVLVSTDTQYF.

The genes are TRBV27 and TRBJ2-7; D is unclear. Germline assignment: CDR1 MNHEY and CDR2 SMNVEV (reference sequence). Trimming took off 4 bases at V and 5 bases at J, with 15 bases between the two ends. CDR3 length: 14 residues. The CDR3 loop is CASSSHARAHEQYF. CDR3 bases: TGTGCCAGCAGTTCCCACGCCCGGGCCCACGAGCAGTACTTC.

This chain uses TRBV15 with TRBJ2-1; D is possibly TRBD2 (6 bases). The V and J ends lost 2 bases and 0 bases respectively, with 14 bases between them. This CDR3 is 17 amino acids long. Germline V gives CDR1 LNHNV, CDR2 YYDKDF (reference sequence). CDR3 DNA: TGTGCCACCAGCAGATCTCTTGGAGGGCCCTCCTACAATGAGCAGTTCTTC. Amino acids: CATSRSLGGPSYNEQFF.

This clone was observed a single time. The chain recombines TRBV7-9 with TRBJ2-2, with 9 bases that match TRBD1. V shed 5 bases, J shed 3 bases, and the junction held 7 bases outside the gene matches. This CDR3 contains 16 residues. Per the germline V gene, CDR1 is SEHNR and CDR2 is FQNEAQ (reference sequence). The CDR3 reads CASSPGQGGYTGELFF. The CDR3, as DNA: TGTGCCAGCAGCCCGGGACAGGGAGGTTACACCGGGGAGCTGTTTTTT.

On this clone itself: This same CDR3 is encoded by further DNA sequences in the sample. V gene TRBV5-6 combines with J gene TRBJ1-1; the D is unclear. Trimming removed 5 bases from V and 1 base from J, with 9 bases in between. There are 13 residues in the CDR3. CDR1 is SGHDT, CDR2 YYEEEE, per germline. CDR3 nucleotide sequence: TGTGCCAGCAGTCTGGCCGAGAACACTGAAGCTTTCTTT. This codes for CASSLAENTEAFF.

Turning to this clone: Other DNA sequences in this specimen translate into the identical CDR3. The chain couples TRBV9 to TRBJ1-1; 8 bases match TRBD1. The CDR3 contains 15 residues. V trimming: 4 bases; J trimming: 3 bases; junction bases outside the gene matches: 8. Germline V gene lookup returns CDR1 SGDLS and CDR2 YYNGEE. The CDR3, as DNA: TGTGCCAGCAGCCCCCGACAGGGGAGGGACACTGAAGCTTTCTTT. Encoded protein: CASSPRQGRDTEAFF.

The chain has TRBV13 and TRBJ2-5, with 13 bases fitting TRBD2. The ends lost 5 bases at V and 5 bases at J; junction bases unmatched: 8. Germline loops: CDR1 PRHDT, CDR2 FYEKMQ (reference sequence). CDR3 size: 16 residues. The CDR3: CASSLWTSGSLETQYF. The CDR3 DNA sequence: TGTGCCAGCAGCCTCTGGACTAGCGGGAGCTTGGAGACCCAGTACTTC.

The rearrangement joins TRBV4-3 to TRBJ2-1, with TRBD1 matching over 7 bases. Germline V CDR1 and CDR2: LGHNA, YSLEER. The V gene end was trimmed by 2 bases and the J gene end by 0 bases; junction bases not matched to a gene: 7. This CDR3 contains 17 residues. CDR3: CASSQRDRRLSYNEQFF. The DNA of the CDR3 is TGCGCCAGCAGCCAACGGGACAGACGCCTCTCCTACAATGAGCAGTTCTTC.

The gene calls are TRBV7-9 and TRBJ2-3; no firm D call. Trimming stripped 3 bases from V and 6 bases from J, with 16 bases between. CDR1 and CDR2 (germline): SEHNR, FQNEAQ (reference sequence). This CDR3 has 15 amino acids. The CDR3 sequence: CASSFGVSAGDTQYF. The CDR3 DNA is TGTGCCAGCAGCTTTGGAGTCTCCGCCGGCGATACGCAGTATTTT. Full variable domain (outside the CDR3, taken from reference TRBV7-9 and TRBJ2-3): DTGVSQNPRHKITKRGQNVTFRCDPISEHNRLYWYRQTLGQGPEFLTYFQNEAQLEKSRLLSDRFSAERPKGSFSTLEIQRTEQGDSAMYLCASSFGVSAGDTQYFGPGTRLTVL.

This clone was seen only once. V gene TRBV19 combines with J gene TRBJ1-1; D might be TRBD1 (5 bases). V lost 6 bases and J lost 0, with 11 bases in between. The V gene's germline CDR1 is LNHDA and CDR2 SQIVND (reference sequence). The CDR3 contains 14 residues. As DNA, the CDR3 is TGTGCCAGTAGAGATCAGGGACTGAACACTGAAGCTTTCTTT. This sequence encodes CASRDQGLNTEAFF.

This rearrangement joins TRBV5-1 to TRBJ1-2; D gene uncertain. The length of the CDR3 is 14 residues. Germline lookup yields CDR1 SGHRS and CDR2 YFSETQ. V was pared by 3 bases and J by 1 base, with 10 bases between. CDR3 amino acids: CASSSVGGNYGYTF. CDR3 DNA: TGCGCCAGCAGCTCAGTGGGTGGTAACTATGGCTACACCTTC.